This TCR beta chain is from a study of T cell responses to AZD1222 COVID-19 vaccine. The study's findings and limits: Mostly white British, mostly female donors; authors suggested clonal diversity may be underestimated. Breadth and depth of Spike-specific TCRs rose after two AZD1222 doses. Unmutated variant regions reportedly attract nearly half of all spike-specific TCRs.

As concerns this clone: The antigen is not known.

Trimming took 1 base from V and 6 from J, leaving 10 bases between them. The CDR3 covers 14 residues. Germline lookup yields CDR1 SGHTA and CDR2 FQGNSA. Profiled with immunoSEQ multiplex PCR; TCRdb holds only in-frame clones, not every one. The data show roughly 180,000 clones, approximately 90% seen once. The genes are TRBV7-2 and TRBJ1-5, with unresolved D. Specimen: peripheral blood, collected 28 days after the second AZD1222 dose. This clonotype was obtained from an adult who received the AZD1222 COVID-19 vaccine. CDR3 in DNA: TGTGCCAGCAGCTTAGGAGGAGGGAGTCAGCCCCAGCATTTT. It yields the protein CASSLGGGSQPQHF.